This record looks at one T cell receptor (beta chain) sequence and its context. The use of genomic DNA as template underpinned the TCR beta VDJ and CDR3 profiling. TCRdb re-called the reads with MiXCR, one entry per CDR3 protein. The profile shows around 290,000 distinct CDR3 sequences, 56% of them singletons. The length of the CDR3 is 12 residues. Trimming left V 7 bases short and J 1 base short, with 7 bases between. CDR1 and CDR2 (germline): ENHRY, SYGVKD. The record originates from a study of CD8+CD57+ T cells in acquired aplastic anemia. Sequencing was done on patients that had shown CD8+CD57+ cell expansion by flow cytometry.

V is TRBV10-3 and J is TRBJ1-1; D is uncertain. The clonotype originates from a human donor with aplastic anemia. The sample consisted of sorted CD4+, CD8+, or CD8+CD57+ T cells (not recorded which) from PBMCs. CDR3 residues: CAIKSGNTEAFF. The DNA of the CDR3 is TGTGCCATCAAATCAGGGAACACTGAAGCTTTCTTT.